This T cell receptor beta chain was documented in a study of CD4 and CD8 cells across lung adenocarcinoma regions. The CDR3 is 16 amino acids. Germline V CDR1 and CDR2: MNHEY, SVGAGI. The V end lost 0 bases, the J end lost 0 bases, and 9 bases lay between the germline ends. Samples came from patients with localized non-small cell lung adenocarcinoma. This clonotype was found many times. TCRdb called the PCR reads again in MiXCR, with one record for every CDR3 protein. The top ten hold approximately 48% of the sample, which has some 25,000 distinct CDR3 sequences, over 45% seen once. Material: CD8+ T cells from the center of a lung tumor. This TCR derives from a male donor with lung adenocarcinoma. The CD4 and CD8 labels of this study may be unreliable. J is TRBJ2-4 and V is TRBV6-5; no clear D. The CDR3 DNA sequence: TGTGCCAGCAGTTACTCTCAGGCTCTAGCCAAAAACATTCAGTACTTC. Protein: CASSYSQALAKNIQYF.